This T cell receptor (beta chain) was profiled in a study of cytomegalovirus exposure and HLA in healthy donors (dated by TCRdb to about 2017). Regarding the study in general: According to an earlier analysis of a few hundred of the donors, about 180 million T cells yielded roughly 110 million unique TCR beta sequences and about 300 Gb of sequence data. Roughly 310 gigabases of sequencing data and some 85 million unique TCR sequences were included in an early release covering about 600 HLA-typed donors. Among the roughly 400 genotyped donors, 75% to 90% belonged to the genetic ancestry cluster associated with self-reported Caucasian donors. The study aimed to test whether cataloging public T cell receptors could reveal signatures of past pathogen exposure. The study used immunosequencing to profile the T cell repertoires of several hundred subjects and linked those repertoires to cytomegalovirus serostatus. Along with the roughly 610-subject first cohort, a separate validation cohort of over a hundred different subjects was used. To predict cytomegalovirus infection status, the study brought together high-throughput TCR immunosequencing, statistical association of individual TCRs with disease status, and machine learning. A later analysis re-examined previously published TCR beta repertoires from 500 to 700 donors and added high-resolution HLA genotyping to investigate patterns of TCR occurrence. Rather than drawing on any new phenotypic data, the later analysis identified candidate immune exposures from TCR beta sequences and the way those sequences occurred across donors. In an earlier analysis of around 540 of the donors, high-throughput TCR beta sequencing was used to judge whether each TCR beta V gene segment behaved as functional or pseudogenic. Alongside the repertoire data, information on donor age, sex, ethnicity and CMV serostatus was compiled. A later genetic analysis used genome-wide SNP genotypes for about 60% of the roughly 700 donors, treating that subset as a discovery cohort. Every repertoire in the discovery cohort had been generated on one and the same sequencing platform. HLA typing included class I and class II loci at four-digit resolution. Typing coverage differed by locus: A, B, C, DRB1 and DQB1 were typed in roughly 620-630 donors, DQA1 in approximately 520, DPA1 in some 610, and DPB1 in 400 to 480. A handful of DR-DQ haplotypes were handled as single units for association and clustering because linkage in the cohort was strong. Across 300 to 500 genotyped donors of the cohort, an average of approximately 200,000 unique TCR beta nucleotide sequences per donor were sequenced, and roughly a sixth of those sequences were non-productive.

V is cut by 5 bases and J by 1 base, and the space between the germline ends is 8 bases. Spanning cysteine to phenylalanine, the CDR3 consists of 13 amino acids. Just CDR3 DNA is preserved here, 39 bases in frame from base 1. Looking up the germline V gene yields CDR1 SNHLY and CDR2 FYNNEI. Overall study outcomes, separate from this receptor: This cohort had only TCR beta chains sequenced, and the lack of alpha or paired-chain data limited which features could be detected. Across donors, most TCR sequences were observed very rarely, whereas some public TCRs were present in many individuals. The authors suggested that the approach could potentially be extended to other disease states and immunological phenotypes. A later genetic analysis reported fewer N-insertions in productive TCRs among donors in an Asian-associated ancestry cluster than the roughly 700-donor mean. Because HLA typing was unavailable for some donors at each locus, only the typed subset was used in association tests. According to a later analysis, TCR association rates differed among HLA loci, with DRB1 alleles showing the most associated TCRs and HLA-C alleles showing the fewest. In an earlier analysis of approximately 590 of the donors, most TCR beta V segments were observed in productive rearrangements about 90% or about 30% of the time, broadly matching IMGT annotations. V-gene and J-gene trimming of TCR beta chains was associated with a missense DCLRE1C variant in a later genetic analysis, and the association was replicated in an independent cohort. A later analysis found that most CMV-associated TCR beta chains appeared HLA-restricted, with HLA associations seemingly driven largely by CMV exposure. A further reported finding was that TCR beta sequences accurately predicted the HLA-A and HLA-B alleles for most subjects in the first cohort. When HLA alleles, especially DR and DQ, strongly co-occurred, TCR associations were difficult to assign to individual alleles. A cluster of highly shared sequence variants was judged likely to represent a technical artifact of the sequencing pipeline. Because counts were too low, seventeen rarely observed V segments, including chromosome 9 orphons, were left out of the earlier analysis of over 550 of the donors. The only immune exposure information available for the cohort was CMV serostatus. Some IMGT-functional V segments, including TRBV6-2 and TRBV6-3, could not be told apart with the 87-base-pair reads, so those segments were excluded. In a later analysis, several top co-occurrence clusters were reported to appear linked to parvovirus B19, influenza, CMV and Epstein-Barr virus. In a later analysis, HLA-associated TCR beta chains were found to be more clonally expanded and to have lower generation probabilities than equally common non-associated chains. The study gave a list of under 200 TCR beta chains associated with cytomegalovirus. The presence/absence analyses assumed that sequencing depth was roughly uniform across donors, and that assumption may not be true. A later analysis associated about 18,000 TCR beta sequences with specific HLA alleles at a false discovery rate of 0.05. The classifier was reported to diagnose cytomegalovirus status with high specificity and sensitivity in both the original and validation cohorts. Linkage disequilibrium might explain the correlated functional status among segregating V segments, but an unknown experimental factor could not be ruled out. In vitro tests confirmed that a few of the cytomegalovirus-associated TCR beta chains recognize cytomegalovirus antigens.

The cohort comprised around 700 healthy bone marrow donors. Cohort members were all nominally healthy when sampled, although unrecorded immune exposures were likely present. The donor was CMV seronegative and belonged to the group of 320 or so seronegative cohort members. A peripheral blood sample was provided by each donor, and peripheral blood mononuclear cells were used for TCR beta sequencing. The Qiagen DNeasy Blood Extraction Kit was used to extract genomic DNA from the blood cell samples. Library construction relied on the immunoSEQ multiplex PCR assay. A mixture of 60 forward primers for TCR Vbeta segments and 13 reverse primers for TCR Jbeta segments was used in the multiplex PCR. The CDR3 region of rearranged TCR beta genes was amplified from genomic DNA with a multiplex PCR assay. The Illumina HiSeq System was used to sequence the amplified TCR beta libraries as 87-base-pair reads. Concerning the study's data processing: Across the 500 to 850 repertoires, a later analysis counted roughly 84 million unique TCR beta chains, around 11 million of which were shared by at least two donors. To remove PCR and sequencing errors, raw reads were error-corrected and collapsed into unique sequences using a nearest-neighbor algorithm that merged closely related sequences. Alignment of CDR3 sequences to IMGT reference sequences was used to assign V, D and J gene segments. For a sequence to be retained, a match of at least six nucleotides to both a V gene segment and a J gene segment was required. A rearrangement counted as productive if the CDR3 had no stop codons and remained in frame with V and J, and every other rearrangement counted as non-productive. Following IMGT convention, CDR3 was defined as the stretch from the second conserved V-encoded cysteine up to the conserved J-encoded phenylalanine. The earlier analysis of a few hundred of the donors excluded any sequence lacking an unambiguous match to a single V gene segment. In an earlier analysis of roughly 600 of the donors, a V segment was called functional when productive rearrangements were above 56.7%, and segregating when the standard deviation between donors exceeded 5%. A statistical classification framework was built for diagnosing cytomegalovirus status from the catalog of TCR beta chain sequences. A later analysis assigned V and J genes by comparing TCR nucleotide sequences with IMGT/GENE-DB human TR gene sequences. In a later analysis, CDR3 sequences and most-parsimonious VDJ recombination scenarios were assigned using the TCRdist pipeline. In a later analysis, each TCR beta chain was defined by its CDR3 amino acid sequence together with its V-gene family, and reads without a unique V-gene family were excluded. As a way to deal with suspected cross-contamination and a sequencing artifact, a later analysis dropped over 550 nucleotide sequences that were highly shared and had low generation probability. For each public chain, a later analysis derived a clonal expansion index from normalized ranks of inferred template counts within each repertoire. A later analysis computed generation probabilities with a VDJ recombination model fitted to out-of-frame rearrangements, and checked the results against IGoR. In a later analysis, TCR-TCR, TCR-HLA and TCR-CMV co-occurrence was scored with hypergeometric tests, and a repertoire-size bias correction was applied to TCR pairs. False discovery rates were estimated in a later analysis by permuting HLA or CMV assignments 20 times. In a later analysis, co-occurring TCRs were grouped using DBSCAN, with TCRdist sequence similarity added in when clustering inside HLA-allele-positive subsets. For co-occurrence clustering, repertoires with fewer than 30,000 or more than 120,000 public chains were excluded, along with a handful of repertoires with anomalous nucleotide sharing. The immuneACCESS repertoire file appears here via TCRdb, limited to in-frame rearrangements. These files lack a portion of the clones; in checked studies, under half of the deficit traces to unresolved V genes, and the cause of the others is not known. V and J calls and clone size are copied from that table; D and trimming were computed from the DNA. Here the sample has about 98,000 clones; around 67% occur a single time. The ten largest clones capture approximately 1.8% of the sample.

A word on this clone: What antigen it recognizes has not been identified. No much larger clone is present one base from it, and per-base qualities are unavailable.

The sequence was collected from a male donor in good health and CMV-seronegative. Sequenced input: PBMCs. The rearranged chain carries TRBV2 and TRBJ1-1; the D gene assignment is ambiguous. The DNA reads as follows: TGTGCCAGCAGTCTTTCACAGAACACTGAAGCTTTCTTT. Its translation reads: CASSLSQNTEAFF.